The present TCR beta chain was sequenced within a study of OX40 agonist ivuxolimab in advanced cancers. As for the study in general: Of the participants, 40% to 50% had some prior anti-PD-1, anti-PD-L1 or anti-CTLA-4 therapy, which was allowed.

Generated by immunoSEQ multiplex PCR, the TCRdb table keeps only in-frame clones and is missing some. The sample has around 72,000 clones, approximately 78% seen once. Germline CDR1 SEHNR, CDR2 FQNEAQ (reference sequence). Trimming at V came to 5 bases and at J to 6 bases, leaving 5 bases not matched to a gene. CDR3 length: 15 residues. This sequence originates from an adult with an advanced solid tumor such as melanoma, head and neck, liver or kidney cancer. Here the sequenced sample was CD4+ or CD8+ T cells sorted from blood, taken in a trial of the OX40 agonist ivuxolimab. The chain couples TRBV7-9 to TRBJ1-6; 9 bases are shared with TRBD1. The CDR3 sequence is CASSPGQGSNSPLHF. The CDR3 coding sequence is TGTGCCAGCAGCCCCGGACAGGGGAGTAATTCACCCCTCCACTTT.